The 29 T cell receptor beta chains reported below all come from one sample, sequenced in a study of shared clonotypes between healthy human individuals. Measured with immunoSEQ multiplex PCR; TCRdb has only the in-frame clones, and not every one. The sample holds 2 million to 2.5 million clones, 95% seen once. The sequenced material came from naive CD4+ T cells sorted from blood. As for subset: CD45RA+ positively selected. The receptors were gathered from a man aged 18 to 35 in good health.

The chain links TRBV5-1 to TRBJ2-7; 7 nucleotides align to TRBD1. CDR1 and CDR2 (germline): SGHRS, YFSETQ. V shed 3 bases, J shed 2 bases, and the junction held 5 bases outside the gene matches. This CDR3 spans 14 amino acids. The CDR3 region is CASSSGQVAYEQYF. The CDR3 region has the DNA TGCGCCAGCAGCTCCGGACAGGTCGCCTACGAGCAGTACTTC.

The chain couples TRBV6-6 to TRBJ2-5; D uncertain. Looked up from germline, CDR1 is MNHNY and CDR2 is SVGAGI (reference sequence). The CDR3 length is 15 residues. The V end lost 0 bases, the J end lost 4 bases, and 12 bases lay between the germline ends. CDR3 sequence (DNA): TGTGCCAGCAGTTACTCCTCTTCTAGTGGAGAGACCCAGTACTTC. This encodes CASSYSSSSGETQYF.

This rearrangement joins TRBV1 to TRBJ1-4. TRBV1 is assigned pseudogene status. The CDR3 length is 14 residues. The CDR3: CTSSQGKRHEKLFF. DNA of the CDR3: TGCACCAGCAGCCAAGGGAAGCGGCATGAAAAACTGTTTTTT.

The J gene is TRBJ2-5, the V gene TRBV11-2; D gene unclear. V gave up 4 bases and J gave up 7 bases, with 16 bases separating them. This CDR3 region has 14 residues. Per germline, CDR1 SGHAT and CDR2 FQNNGV. CDR3 sequence (DNA): TGTGCCAGCAGCTCTCCGAATTATCCAGGGACCCAGTACTTC. It yields the protein CASSSPNYPGTQYF.

The chain combines TRBV5-4 with TRBJ2-3, with TRBD2 as a possible D gene (6 bases). Germline CDR1 SGHNT, CDR2 YYREEE (reference sequence). This CDR3 spans 14 amino acids. Trimming pared 0 bases from V and 5 bases from J, leaving 10 bases between. The CDR3: CASSLALALDTQYF. Written as DNA, the CDR3 is TGTGCCAGCAGCTTGGCCCTAGCGTTAGATACGCAGTATTTT. The complete variable domain, with remaining parts taken from reference TRBV5-4 and TRBJ2-3, reads ETGVTQSPTHLIKTRGQQVTLRCSSQSGHNTVSWYQQALGQGPQFIFQYYREEENGRGNFPPRFSGLQFPNYSSELNVNALELDDSALYLCASSLALALDTQYFGPGTRLTVL.

The chain links TRBV5-8 to TRBJ1-4; no clear D. This CDR3 is 14 amino acids long. Trimming pared 3 bases from V and 8 bases from J, leaving 14 bases between. Germline assignment: CDR1 SGHTS and CDR2 YDEGEE. The CDR3 DNA reads as TGTGCCAGCAGCTCGAAGGTCAGCACCGAAAAACTGTTTTTT. Protein product: CASSSKVSTEKLFF.

This chain links TRBV19 with TRBJ1-1; D might be TRBD1 (5 bases). Trimming took off 5 bases at V and 4 bases at J, with 14 bases between the two ends. The CDR3 covers 14 residues. Looked up from germline, CDR1 is LNHDA and CDR2 is SQIVND (reference sequence). The CDR3 region is CASSFGRVSTEAFF. The DNA for the CDR3 is TGTGCCAGTAGTTTTGGCAGGGTGAGCACTGAAGCTTTCTTT.

The chain combines TRBV7-9 with TRBJ1-3; D gene ambiguous. The CDR3 runs to 16 residues. The V end lost 3 bases, the J end lost 0 bases, and 12 bases lay between the germline ends. Germline lookup yields CDR1 SEHNR and CDR2 FQNEAQ (reference sequence). The chain's CDR3 is CASSFGKRDSGNTIYF. CDR3 bases: TGTGCCAGCAGCTTTGGAAAACGGGACTCTGGAAACACCATATATTTT.

This clone was seen just once. The chain links TRBV19 to TRBJ2-3, with 9 bases that match TRBD2. Trimming removed 7 bases from V and 5 bases from J; junction bases left unmatched: 10. Germline V gene lookup returns CDR1 LNHDA and CDR2 SQIVND (reference sequence). This CDR3 is built from 15 residues. This CDR3 is CASKPSWREGDTQYF. For the CDR3, the DNA is TGTGCCAGTAAACCCTCTTGGCGGGAGGGAGATACGCAGTATTTT.

As to this clone: One junction end does not reproduce the germline sequence, and a read error may be involved. The rearrangement uses TRBV10-1 and TRBJ2-7; D remains ambiguous. Germline loops: CDR1 WNHNN, CDR2 SYGVQD (reference sequence). The CDR3 length is 10 residues. The CDR3 bases are TGCGCCAGCAGTGAGAGGGCAGTCATCTTC. Translated, it gives CASSERAVIF.

V is TRBV7-2 and J is TRBJ1-5; TRBD1 matches 7 bases. This CDR3 has 14 residues. Germline-derived CDR1 and CDR2 are SGHTA and FQGNSA. V was pared by 8 bases and J by 6 bases, with 10 bases of the junction left unmatched. In nucleotides, the CDR3 is TGTGCCAGCGGACCTACAGGGGTGGCTCAGCCCCAGCATTTT. Encoded protein: CASGPTGVAQPQHF.

CDR3 region: CATKGPLAGDTEAFF. CDR3 bases: TGTGCCACCAAAGGCCCCCTCGCAGGGGACACTGAAGCTTTCTTT. V gene TRBV2 combines with J gene TRBJ1-1; D is possibly TRBD1 (6 bases). Germline lookup yields CDR1 SNHLY and CDR2 FYNNEI. Trimming stripped 10 bases from V and 3 bases from J, with 21 bases between. The CDR3 length is 15 residues.

Note on this clone: Other DNA sequences in the sample encode the same CDR3. The chain employs TRBV5-1 and TRBJ2-5; either TRBD1 or TRBD2 may fit D (6 bases each). The CDR3 is 12 amino acids. Trimming stripped 5 bases from V and 3 bases from J, with 8 bases between. CDR1 and CDR2 from the germline V gene are SGHRS and YFSETQ. The CDR3 DNA follows: TGCGCCAGCAGGAGGGGGGAAGAGACCCAGTACTTC. It translates to CASRRGEETQYF.

V gene TRBV19 combines with J gene TRBJ2-7; TRBD2 matches at 10 bases. This CDR3 spans 15 amino acids. The V and J ends lost 4 bases and 2 bases, in that order; junction bases with no gene match: 5. Germline loops: CDR1 LNHDA, CDR2 SQIVND (reference sequence). CDR3 amino acids: CASSTRLAGAYEQYF. The CDR3 coding sequence is TGTGCCAGTAGTACCCGGCTAGCGGGGGCCTACGAGCAGTACTTC.

The rearrangement uses TRBV20-1 and TRBJ1-5; no clear D gene. With 4 bases removed from V and 3 bases from J, the gap between germline ends came to 1 base. The CDR3 sequence is 10 residues long. Germline CDR1 and CDR2: DFQATT and SNEGSKA (reference sequence). The CDR3 region is CSANNQPQHF. The DNA of the CDR3 is TGCAGTGCTAACAATCAGCCCCAGCATTTT.

V usage is TRBV30 and J usage is TRBJ1-4, with D hard to call. The CDR3 contains 14 residues. The germline gives CDR1 GTSNPN, CDR2 SVGIG (reference sequence). Trimming took off 5 bases at V and 0 bases at J, with 10 bases between the two ends. CDR3 nucleotide sequence: TGTGCCTGGTCCCGCTTGACAACTAATGAAAAACTGTTTTTT. Its translation is CAWSRLTTNEKLFF.

This sequence joins TRBV4-1 and TRBJ2-7; no firm D call. Germline V CDR1 and CDR2: MGHRA, YSYEKL. V lost 1 base and J lost 0, with 10 bases in between. The CDR3 sequence is 15 residues long. CDR3 coding DNA: TGCGCCAGCAGCCAAGCGTCTCTCCTCTCCTACGAGCAGTACTTC. Protein: CASSQASLLSYEQYF.

V and J are TRBV28 and TRBJ2-2; tentatively, D is TRBD2 (6 bases). CDR3 length: 15 residues. V was clipped by 7 bases and J by 3 bases, with 15 bases between them. Germline CDR1 reads MDHEN; CDR2 reads SYDVKM. DNA of the CDR3: TGTGCCAGCACCCTCGGAGGGGTAGACACCGGGGAGCTGTTTTTT. Encoded protein: CASTLGGVDTGELFF.

The V gene is TRBV15, the J gene TRBJ2-2; possibly TRBD2 for D (5 bases). Trimming took 0 bases from V and 6 from J, leaving 17 bases between them. CDR1 is LNHNV and CDR2 is YYDKDF in the germline V gene (reference sequence). The CDR3 consists of 17 residues. Written as DNA, the CDR3 is TGTGCCACCAGCAGAGATCGGCTCAGCGGTTACTCCGGGGAGCTGTTTTTT. It is translated as CATSRDRLSGYSGELFF. Complete variable domain (other parts from reference TRBV15 and TRBJ2-2): DAMVIQNPRYQVTQFGKPVTLSCSQTLNHNVMYWYQQKSSQAPKLLFHYYDKDFNNEADTPDNFQSRRPNTSFCFLDIRSPGLGDTAMYLCATSRDRLSGYSGELFFGEGSRLTVL.

In the case of this clone: This specimen includes other DNA sequences encoding the same CDR3. The chain is built from TRBV7-2 and TRBJ2-1, with D perhaps being TRBD1 or TRBD2 (5 bases each). Trimming left V 0 bases short and J 4 bases short, with 10 bases between. This CDR3 is built from 15 residues. Germline V gene lookup returns CDR1 SGHTA and CDR2 FQGNSA. The CDR3 spells CASSLAGTVYNEQFF. In DNA, the CDR3 is TGTGCCAGCAGCTTAGCAGGGACGGTGTACAATGAGCAGTTCTTC.

V is TRBV19 and J is TRBJ1-2, with 10 bases that match TRBD1. Germline V CDR1 and CDR2: LNHDA, SQIVND (reference sequence). The CDR3 runs 15 residues. V gave up 7 bases and J gave up 4 bases; unmatched junction bases: 9. The CDR3 here is CASTGTGAILYGYTF. The CDR3 DNA follows: TGTGCCAGTACCGGGACAGGGGCCATACTCTATGGCTACACCTTC. Full variable domain (missing parts from reference TRBV19 and TRBJ1-2): DGGITQSPKYLFRKEGQNVTLSCEQNLNHDAMYWYRQDPGQGLRLIYYSQIVNDFQKGDIAEGYSVSREKKESFPLTVTSAQKNPTAFYLCASTGTGAILYGYTFGSGTRLTVV.

The chain joins TRBV19 to TRBJ1-5; D gene uncertain. This CDR3 comprises 13 residues. Looked up from germline, CDR1 is LNHDA and CDR2 is SQIVND (reference sequence). The ends were cut back, 3 bases at V and 5 bases at J, with 8 bases in the middle. The CDR3 DNA follows: TGTGCCAGTAGTATGAACAAGGATCAGCCCCAGCATTTT. This translates into CASSMNKDQPQHF.

V gene TRBV7-9 combines with J gene TRBJ2-6; D remains ambiguous. The CDR3 runs 17 residues. Trimming stripped 2 bases from V and 0 bases from J, with 11 bases between. Germline CDR1 SEHNR, CDR2 FQNEAQ (reference sequence). The CDR3 loop reads CASSLRRTDSGANVLTF. In DNA, the CDR3 is TGTGCCAGCAGCTTAAGGCGGACGGACTCTGGGGCCAACGTCCTGACTTTC.

This clone was observed once. V usage is TRBV6-1 and J usage is TRBJ2-7; 14 positions match TRBD2. CDR1 and CDR2 from the germline V gene are MNHNS and SASEGT. Trimming removed 5 bases from V and 5 bases from J; junction bases left unmatched: 5. CDR3 size: 15 residues. Here the CDR3 DNA reads TGTGCCAGCAGTTCGACTAGCGGGGGGGCCCACGAGCAGTACTTC. This translates into CASSSTSGGAHEQYF.

The chain has TRBV6-5 and TRBJ2-7; the match to TRBD1 covers 7 bases. The CDR3 consists of 12 residues. Trimming at V came to 6 bases and at J to 9 bases, leaving 8 bases not matched to a gene. Germline V gives CDR1 MNHEY, CDR2 SVGAGI. The CDR3 protein is CASSRDRLSQYF. CDR3 coding DNA: TGTGCCAGCAGCAGGGACAGATTGTCGCAGTACTTC.

On this clone itself: An end of the junction differs from the germline gene, which may be a read error. The chain carries TRBV18 and TRBJ2-7, with 10 bases matching TRBD2. The CDR3 contains 17 residues. CDR1 and CDR2 (germline): KGHSH, LQKENI. In DNA, the CDR3 is TGTGCCAGCTCACCACCGCCTAGCGGGAGTCGATCCTCCGAGCAGTACTTC. Its protein product is CASSPPPSGSRSSEQYF.

The rearrangement links TRBV6-5 to TRBJ1-1, with D possibly TRBD1 on 5 matching bases. Germline V CDR1 and CDR2: MNHEY, SVGAGI. The CDR3 has 14 residues. Trimming took off 5 bases at V and 1 base at J, with 11 bases between the two ends. In DNA form, the CDR3 reads TGTGCCAGCAGTAGGGGAACCAGGAACACTGAAGCTTTCTTT. Protein product: CASSRGTRNTEAFF.

This sequence joins TRBV29-1 and TRBJ2-6; D gene ambiguous. Trimming shortened V by 4 bases and J by 4 bases, and 11 bases separated the two germline ends. There are 14 residues in the CDR3. The germline CDR1 and CDR2 sequences are SQVTM and ANQGSEA. The CDR3 DNA is TGCAGCGTTGGAGTAGGATCCGGGGCCAACGTCCTGACTTTC. Translated: CSVGVGSGANVLTF.

This clone has just one count. The chain joins TRBV7-9 to TRBJ1-1; the D gene is possibly TRBD1 (6 bases). Germline CDR1 SEHNR, CDR2 FQNEAQ (reference sequence). Deletions cut 4 bases from V and 4 bases from J, with 13 bases between. The CDR3 runs to 14 residues. CDR3: CASSSTGSGTEAFF. DNA for the CDR3: TGTGCCAGCAGCTCGACAGGTTCGGGCACTGAAGCTTTCTTT.